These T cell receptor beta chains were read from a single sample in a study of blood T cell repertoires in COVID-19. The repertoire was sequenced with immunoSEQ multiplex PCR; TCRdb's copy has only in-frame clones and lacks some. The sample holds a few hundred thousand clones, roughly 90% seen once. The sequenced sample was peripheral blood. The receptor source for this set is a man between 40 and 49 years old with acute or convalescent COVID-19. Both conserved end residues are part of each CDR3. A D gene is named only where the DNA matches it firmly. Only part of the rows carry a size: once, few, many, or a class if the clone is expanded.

CASSGGLAEIGFQETQYF,TGCGCCAGCAGCGGGGGACTAGCGGAGATAGGGTTTCAAGAGACCCAGTACTTC,TRBV5-1,.,TRBD2,TRBJ2-5
CASSLGQGGNEQFF,TGTGCCAGCAGCTTGGGACAGGGGGGTAATGAGCAGTTCTTC,TRBV11-1,.,TRBD1,TRBJ2-1
CASSSSGGWNEQFF,TGTGCCAGCAGCTCTAGCGGGGGGTGGAATGAGCAGTTCTTC,TRBV5-4,.,TRBD2,TRBJ2-1
CASSQGTKETQYF,TGTGCCAGCAGCCAAGGGACTAAAGAGACCCAGTACTTC,TRBV3-1/TRBV3-2,.,.,TRBJ2-5
CASSPNDGWQYF,TGTGCCAGCAGTCCAAACGACGGGTGGCAGTACTTC,TRBV12-3/TRBV12-4,.,.,TRBJ2-7
CASSSTGGGGYTF,TGTGCCAGCAGCTCGACAGGGGGAGGGGGCTACACCTTC,TRBV7-3,.,TRBD1,TRBJ1-2
CASSVSGTTHNEQFF,TGTGCCAGCAGCGTCTCCGGGACTACGCACAATGAGCAGTTCTTC,TRBV9,.,TRBD2,TRBJ2-1
CASSEGTRGPYEQYF,TGTGCCAGCAGCGAGGGGACTAGAGGTCCCTACGAGCAGTACTTC,TRBV5-6,.,TRBD2,TRBJ2-7
CASSLFGVGGSPLHF,TGTGCCAGCAGCTTGTTCGGGGTCGGGGGTTCACCCCTCCACTTT,TRBV5-6,once,.,TRBJ1-6
CASSLAGRGTSYEQYF,TGTGCCAGCAGCTTAGCCGGGCGGGGGACCTCCTACGAGCAGTACTTC,TRBV7-9,few,TRBD2,TRBJ2-7
CASSLVYPGNSPLHF,TGTGCCAGCAGCTTAGTTTATCCGGGTAATTCACCCCTCCACTTT,TRBV11-2,.,.,TRBJ1-6
CASSLGGTGLVEQYF,TGTGCCAGCAGCTTGGGTGGGACAGGGCTCGTCGAGCAGTACTTC,TRBV5-4,.,TRBD1,TRBJ2-7
CSVDVGGVDGYTF,TGCAGCGTTGACGTTGGAGGGGTAGATGGCTACACCTTC,TRBV29-1,.,.,TRBJ1-2
CASSEGRTAMNTEAFF,TGTGCCAGCAGCGAGGGCCGGACAGCCATGAACACTGAAGCTTTCTTT,TRBV9,once,.,TRBJ1-1
CASSPGDIGRYGYTF,TGTGCCAGCAGCCCAGGGGACATTGGTCGCTATGGCTACACCTTC,TRBV5-6,.,.,TRBJ1-2
CASKKSTGTGVYEQYF,TGTGCCAGCAAGAAGTCGACCGGGACAGGGGTGTACGAGCAGTACTTC,TRBV2,.,TRBD1,TRBJ2-7
CASSPEETQYF,TGTGCCAGCTCACCTGAGGAGACCCAGTACTTC,TRBV18,.,.,TRBJ2-5
CASIGMGATEAFF,TGTGCCAGCATAGGCATGGGGGCGACTGAAGCTTTCTTT,TRBV28,.,.,TRBJ1-1
CASSLGQGMMAPLHF,TGTGCCAGCAGTTTGGGACAGGGTATGATGGCACCCCTCCACTTT,TRBV28,.,TRBD1,TRBJ1-6
CASSHGSFRQGPYNEQFF,TGTGCCAGCAGCCACGGGAGCTTTCGACAGGGCCCCTACAATGAGCAGTTCTTC,TRBV7-9,.,.,TRBJ2-1
CASSLRMAEQYF,TGCGCCAGCAGCTTGCGTATGGCCGAGCAGTACTTC,TRBV5-1,.,.,TRBJ2-7
CASSSDFGTGGIYEQYF,TGCGCCAGCAGCTCAGATTTTGGGACAGGAGGAATCTACGAGCAGTACTTC,TRBV5-1,.,TRBD1,TRBJ2-7
CASSQDVIRTGRGTEAFF,TGTGCCAGCAGCCAAGATGTTATTCGGACAGGGCGAGGCACTGAAGCTTTCTTT,TRBV4-2,.,TRBD1,TRBJ1-1
CASSFGQGSTEAFF,TGTGCCAGCAGCTTCGGACAGGGAAGCACTGAAGCTTTCTTT,TRBV5-4,.,TRBD1,TRBJ1-1
CASIGTINTGELFF,TGTGCCAGCATTGGCACCATAAACACCGGGGAGCTGTTTTTT,TRBV2,.,.,TRBJ2-2
CASSRDRAPYGYTF,TGTGCCAGCAGTCGGGACAGAGCGCCCTATGGCTACACCTTC,TRBV6-5,.,TRBD1,TRBJ1-2
CASSLGRYLASYNEQFF,TGCGCCAGCAGCTTGGGGCGGTACCTTGCCTCCTACAATGAGCAGTTCTTC,TRBV5-1,.,.,TRBJ2-1
CASSFNNEQFF,TGTGCCAGCAGCTTCAACAATGAGCAGTTCTTC,TRBV5-4,.,.,TRBJ2-1
CASSLQGDWSAFF,TGTGCCAGCAGCCTACAGGGGGATTGGTCTGCTTTCTTT,TRBV6-2/TRBV6-3,.,TRBD1,TRBJ1-1
CASSPGQPNYGYTF,TGTGCCAGTAGTCCTGGACAGCCTAACTATGGCTACACCTTC,TRBV19,.,.,TRBJ1-2
CASSTYRDGYTF,TGTGCCAGCAGTACCTACAGGGATGGCTACACCTTC,TRBV12-3/TRBV12-4,.,.,TRBJ1-2
CASGGGEMNTEAFF,TGTGCCAGCGGGGGGGGAGAAATGAACACTGAAGCTTTCTTT,TRBV2,.,.,TRBJ1-1
CASSLGLAGVEGTPGEQFF,TGTGCCAGCAGCCTCGGACTAGCGGGAGTTGAGGGGACCCCCGGTGAGCAGTTCTTC,TRBV3-1/TRBV3-2,.,TRBD2,TRBJ2-1
CAIMNLEDTQYF,TGTGCCATCATGAATCTGGAGGATACGCAGTATTTT,TRBV10-3,.,.,TRBJ2-3
CASSLGPSGQYF,TGTGCCAGCAGCTTAGGGCCGTCGGGCCAGTACTTC,TRBV11-2,once,.,TRBJ2-5
CASSEFGEVNSPLHF,TGTGCCAGCAGTGAATTTGGGGAGGTGAATTCACCCCTCCACTTT,TRBV6-1,.,.,TRBJ1-6
CASGGDTEAFF,TGTGCCAGCGGAGGGGACACTGAAGCTTTCTTT,TRBV6-6,.,.,TRBJ1-1
CASSLGRKRGNEQFF,TGCGCCAGCAGCTTGGGACGGAAGCGGGGCAATGAGCAGTTCTTC,TRBV5-1,.,TRBD2,TRBJ2-1
CASSLGLAANTGELFF,TGTGCCAGCAGCCTGGGACTAGCGGCCAACACCGGGGAGCTGTTTTTT,TRBV9,.,TRBD2,TRBJ2-2
CASWSGGNEKLFF,TGTGCCAGCTGGTCAGGGGGAAATGAAAAACTGTTTTTT,TRBV2,.,TRBD1,TRBJ1-4